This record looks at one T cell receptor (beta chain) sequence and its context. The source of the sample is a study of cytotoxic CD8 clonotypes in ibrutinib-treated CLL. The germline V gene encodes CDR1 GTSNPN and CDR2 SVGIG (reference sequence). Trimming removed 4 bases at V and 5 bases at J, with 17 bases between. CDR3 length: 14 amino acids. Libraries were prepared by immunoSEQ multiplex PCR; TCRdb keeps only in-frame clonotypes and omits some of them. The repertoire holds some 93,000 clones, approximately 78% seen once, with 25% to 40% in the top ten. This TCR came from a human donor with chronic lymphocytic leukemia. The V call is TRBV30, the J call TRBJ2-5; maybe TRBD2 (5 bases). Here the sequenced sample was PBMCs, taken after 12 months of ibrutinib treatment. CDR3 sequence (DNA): TGTGCCTGGAATAGACACGCCGGGGTCGAGACCCAGTACTTC. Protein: CAWNRHAGVETQYF.